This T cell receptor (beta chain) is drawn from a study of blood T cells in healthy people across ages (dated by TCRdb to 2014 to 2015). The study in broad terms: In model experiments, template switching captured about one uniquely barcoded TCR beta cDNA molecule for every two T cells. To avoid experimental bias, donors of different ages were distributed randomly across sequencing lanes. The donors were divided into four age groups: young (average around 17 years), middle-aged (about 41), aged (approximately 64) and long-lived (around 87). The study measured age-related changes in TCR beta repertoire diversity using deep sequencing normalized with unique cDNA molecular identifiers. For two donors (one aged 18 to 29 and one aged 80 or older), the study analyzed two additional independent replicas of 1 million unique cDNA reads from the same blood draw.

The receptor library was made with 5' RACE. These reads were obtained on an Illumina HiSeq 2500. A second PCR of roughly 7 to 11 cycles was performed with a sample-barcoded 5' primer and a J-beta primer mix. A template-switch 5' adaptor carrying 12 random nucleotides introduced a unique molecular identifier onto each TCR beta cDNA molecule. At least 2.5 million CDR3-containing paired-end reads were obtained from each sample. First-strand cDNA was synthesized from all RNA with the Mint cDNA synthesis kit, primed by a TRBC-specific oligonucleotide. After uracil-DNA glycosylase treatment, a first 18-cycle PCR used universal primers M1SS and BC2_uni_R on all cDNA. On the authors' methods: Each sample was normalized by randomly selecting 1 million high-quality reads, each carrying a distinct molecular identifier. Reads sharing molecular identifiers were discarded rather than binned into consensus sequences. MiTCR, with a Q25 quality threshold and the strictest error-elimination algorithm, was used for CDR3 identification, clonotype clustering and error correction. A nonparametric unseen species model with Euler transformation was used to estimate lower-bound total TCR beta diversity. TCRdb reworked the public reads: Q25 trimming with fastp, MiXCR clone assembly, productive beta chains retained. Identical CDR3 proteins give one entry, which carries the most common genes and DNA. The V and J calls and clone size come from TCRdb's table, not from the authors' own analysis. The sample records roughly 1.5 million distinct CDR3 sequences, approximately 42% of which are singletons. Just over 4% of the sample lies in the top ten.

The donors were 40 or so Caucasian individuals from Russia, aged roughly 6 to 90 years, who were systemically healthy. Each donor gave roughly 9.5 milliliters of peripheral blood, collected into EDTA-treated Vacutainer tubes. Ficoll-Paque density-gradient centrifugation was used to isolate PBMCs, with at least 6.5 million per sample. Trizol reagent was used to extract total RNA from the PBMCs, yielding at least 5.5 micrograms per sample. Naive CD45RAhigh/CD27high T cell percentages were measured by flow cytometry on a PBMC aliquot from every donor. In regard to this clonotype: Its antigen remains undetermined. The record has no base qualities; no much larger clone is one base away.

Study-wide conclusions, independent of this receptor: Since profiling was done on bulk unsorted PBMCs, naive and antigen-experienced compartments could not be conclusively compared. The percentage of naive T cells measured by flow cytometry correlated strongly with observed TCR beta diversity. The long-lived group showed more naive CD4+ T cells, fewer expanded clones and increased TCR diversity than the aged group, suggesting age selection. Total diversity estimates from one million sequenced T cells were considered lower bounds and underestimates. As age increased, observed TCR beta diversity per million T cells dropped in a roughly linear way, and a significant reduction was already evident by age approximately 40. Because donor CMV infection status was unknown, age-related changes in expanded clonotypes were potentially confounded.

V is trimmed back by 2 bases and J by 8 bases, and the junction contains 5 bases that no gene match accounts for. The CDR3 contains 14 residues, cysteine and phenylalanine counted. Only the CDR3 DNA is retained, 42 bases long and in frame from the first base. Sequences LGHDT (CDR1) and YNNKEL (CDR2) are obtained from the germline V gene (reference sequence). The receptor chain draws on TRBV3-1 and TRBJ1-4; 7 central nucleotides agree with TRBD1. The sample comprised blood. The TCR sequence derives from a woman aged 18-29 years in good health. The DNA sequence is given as TGTGCCAGCAGCCAACTCCGGGACAGAGAAAAACTGTTTTTT. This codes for CASSQLRDREKLFF. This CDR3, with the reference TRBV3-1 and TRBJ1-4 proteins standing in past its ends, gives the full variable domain DTAVSQTPKYLVTQMGNDKSIKCEQNLGHDTMYWYKQDSKKFLKIMFSYNNKELIINETVPNRFSPKSPDKAHLNLHINSLELGDSAVYFCASSQLRDREKLFFGSGTQLSVL.